This T cell receptor beta chain derives from a study of graft-versus-host responses after intestinal transplantation. Study as a whole: Following induction with anti-thymocyte globulin, all recipients were given tacrolimus and steroids for about three years.

Measured with immunoSEQ multiplex PCR; TCRdb has only the in-frame clones, and not every one. The repertoire includes approximately 15,000 clones, 80% of them detected once, and around a sixth sits in the top ten. Intraepithelial plus lamina propria lymphocytes were released by processing graft tissue. The germline gives CDR1 SGDLS, CDR2 YYNGEE. There are 16 residues in the CDR3. Losses at the gene ends were 0 bases for V and 9 bases for J; bases not matched to a gene: 8. This clonotype was obtained from a human patient who received an intestinal transplant, so some T cells may come from the graft donor. This chain links TRBV9 with TRBJ2-1, with 11 bases that match TRBD2. The material sequenced was ileum tissue, taken about 14 weeks after intestinal transplant. The CDR3 region is CASSVEISGRAAEQFF. Written as DNA, the CDR3 is TGTGCCAGCAGCGTAGAAATTAGCGGGAGGGCCGCTGAGCAGTTCTTC.